A selection of T cell receptor beta chains follows, all from one sample in a study of cytotoxic CD8 clonotypes in ibrutinib-treated CLL. Assay used: immunoSEQ multiplex PCR; TCRdb lists only in-frame clones, some missing. The profile covers 130,000 or so clones, with less than 90% appearing a single time and roughly 3.3% taken by the ten largest. The source material was PBMCs, sampled after 24 months of ibrutinib treatment. The source of these receptors is a human donor with chronic lymphocytic leukemia. Both conserved end residues are part of each CDR3. The D gene is left open where the match is weak. Rows give clone size only sometimes, using once, few, many, or a class for an expanded clone.

>TRBV5-4|.|.|TRBJ2-4
CASSLARGREGDIQYF
TGTGCCAGCAGCTTGGCCCGGGGTAGGGAAGGGGACATTCAGTACTTC
>TRBV21-1|.|once|TRBJ1-2
CASSYPGQPILGYTF
TGTGCCAGCAGTTATCCGGGACAGCCCATATTGGGCTACACCTTC
>TRBV19|.|.|TRBJ1-2
CASNAGLAYGYTF
TGTGCCAGTAACGCAGGCTTGGCTTATGGCTACACCTTC
>TRBV18|TRBD1|.|TRBJ1-1
CASSPLTGDQNTEAFF
TGTGCCAGCTCACCACTAACAGGGGACCAGAACACTGAAGCTTTCTTT
>TRBV27|TRBD1|.|TRBJ1-2
CASSFGQGGGYTF
TGTGCCAGCAGTTTTGGACAGGGAGGTGGCTACACCTTC
>TRBV4-3|.|once|TRBJ2-1
CASSQEQGQYNEQFF
TGCGCCAGCAGCCAGGAACAGGGCCAGTACAATGAGCAGTTCTTC
>TRBV5-1|.|.|TRBJ2-2
CASSPFGTGTGELFF
TGCGCCAGCAGCCCGTTCGGAACAGGGACCGGGGAGCTGTTTTTT
>TRBV10-3|TRBD1|.|TRBJ2-7
CAISAGGNEQYF
TGTGCCATCAGTGCAGGGGGCAACGAGCAGTACTTC
>TRBV11-2|.|.|TRBJ2-7
CASSETAGSSYEQYF
TGTGCCAGCAGCGAAACAGCAGGGAGCTCCTACGAGCAGTACTTC
>TRBV10-3|.|once|TRBJ1-1
CATTREPNTEAFF
TGTGCCACCACCAGGGAGCCCAACACTGAAGCTTTCTTT
>TRBV6-6|.|.|TRBJ1-1
CASRESRAGGATFF
TGTGCCAGCAGGGAAAGCCGGGCGGGGGGAGCAACTTTCTTT
>TRBV6-6|.|.|TRBJ2-3
CASSYEGTGTQYF
TGTGCCAGCAGTTACGAGGGAACAGGTACGCAGTATTTT
>TRBV6-5|.|.|TRBJ2-7
CASSGTTSGVREQYF
TGTGCCAGCAGCGGAACCACATCGGGAGTCCGCGAGCAGTACTTC
>TRBV13|TRBD1|.|TRBJ2-1
CASSLRNEGARGEQFF
TGTGCCAGCAGCTTAAGGAACGAGGGGGCAAGGGGTGAGCAGTTCTTC
>TRBV5-4|.|.|TRBJ2-1
CASSSKAGGLNEQFF
TGTGCCAGCAGCTCGAAGGCTGGGGGGCTCAATGAGCAGTTCTTC
>TRBV2|.|.|TRBJ2-5
CASGAGASERETQYF
TGTGCCAGCGGTGCCGGGGCGTCAGAACGGGAGACCCAGTACTTC
>TRBV5-1|TRBD2|.|TRBJ2-6
CASSPGLHGISGANVLTF
TGCGCCAGCAGCCCGGGACTACATGGCATCTCTGGGGCCAACGTCCTGACTTTC
>TRBV18|.|.|TRBJ2-3
CASSPAAGSLTDTQYF
TGTGCCAGCTCACCGGCGGCAGGTTCGCTAACAGATACGCAGTATTTT
>TRBV12-2|.|.|TRBJ2-1
CASRSGLAGPYNEQFF
TGTGCAAGTCGCTCGGGACTAGCGGGGCCCTACAATGAGCAGTTCTTC
>TRBV18|.|.|TRBJ1-1
CASSPGWGTSNTEAFF
TGTGCCAGCTCACCTGGTTGGGGAACATCGAACACTGAAGCTTTCTTT
>TRBV19|.|.|TRBJ2-2
CASSILSGTGELFF
TGTGCCAGTAGTATATTGTCCGGGACCGGGGAGCTGTTTTTT
>TRBV6-1|.|.|TRBJ2-7
CASSFSYEQYF
TGTGCCAGCAGTTTCTCCTACGAGCAGTACTTC
>TRBV7-2|.|.|TRBJ2-7
CASSLFSTNSYEQYF
TGTGCCAGCAGCTTATTCTCCACCAACTCCTACGAGCAGTACTTC
>TRBV30|.|few|TRBJ1-3
CAVSGNTIYF
TGTGCCGTCTCTGGAAACACCATATATTTT
>TRBV27|TRBD1|.|TRBJ2-6
CASSLLGDSSSGANVLTF
TGTGCCAGCAGTTTATTGGGGGACAGTAGCTCTGGGGCCAACGTCCTGACTTTC
>TRBV2|TRBD1|few|TRBJ1-5
CASRGTGQADQPQHF
TGTGCCAGCAGAGGTACGGGACAGGCCGATCAGCCCCAGCATTTT
>TRBV7-9|.|once|TRBJ2-7
CASSDAGTPYYEQYF
TGTGCCAGCAGCGATGCCGGGACTCCCTACTACGAGCAGTACTTC
>TRBV14|.|.|TRBJ2-3
CASSFAPTFTDTQYF
TGTGCCAGCAGCTTCGCTCCAACCTTCACAGATACGCAGTATTTT
>TRBV10-1|.|.|TRBJ2-3
CASSELTGPDTQYF
TGCGCCAGCAGTGAGCTAACAGGTCCAGATACGCAGTATTTT
>TRBV27|TRBD1|.|TRBJ2-1
CASSRTGDYNEQFF
TGTGCCAGCAGTCGGACAGGGGATTACAATGAGCAGTTCTTC
>TRBV29-1|TRBD1|.|TRBJ1-2
CSVRGTGGRYGYTF
TGCAGCGTTCGGGGGACAGGGGGACGCTATGGCTACACCTTC
>TRBV18|TRBD1|.|TRBJ2-7
CASSPLGTGNYEQYF
TGTGCCAGCTCACCGCTCGGGACAGGGAATTACGAGCAGTACTTC
>TRBV18|.|.|TRBJ2-7
CASSPFQGEAEQYF
TGTGCCAGCTCACCATTTCAGGGGGAGGCGGAGCAGTACTTC
>TRBV28|TRBD1|.|TRBJ1-6
CASSPDRVEDSPLHF
TGTGCCAGCAGCCCAGACAGGGTGGAGGACTCACCCCTCCACTTT
>TRBV28|.|.|TRBJ1-2
CASSLPGLSNYGYTF
TGTGCCAGCAGCTTACCGGGACTCTCCAACTATGGCTACACCTTC
>TRBV5-6|.|.|TRBJ1-2
CASSLPGGGYGYTF
TGTGCCAGCAGCTTGCCAGGAGGGGGCTATGGCTACACCTTC
>TRBV15|TRBD1|.|TRBJ1-1
CATSIRGQGNTEAFF
TGTGCCACCAGCATCCGGGGACAGGGAAACACTGAAGCTTTCTTT